These 19 T cell receptor beta chains were sequenced from one sample in a study of long-term antiretroviral therapy in people with HIV. Samples were assayed with immunoSEQ v3.0 at survey level. Produced via immunoSEQ multiplex PCR; TCRdb's table is partial and in-frame only. The sample holds some 35,000 clones, 65% to 80% seen once. Material: unsorted PBMCs, obtained 3 years after starting antiretroviral therapy. The receptors stem from a man between 50 and 59 years old with HIV.

The V call is TRBV5-1, the J call TRBJ1-4; 9 bases line up with TRBD1. CDR1 and CDR2 from the germline V gene are SGHRS and YFSETQ. The CDR3 extends over 14 amino acids. V dropped 3 bases and J dropped 8; count of bases not matched to a gene: 5. The CDR3 reads CASSSGQGREKLFF. CDR3 coding DNA: TGCGCCAGCAGCTCGGGACAGGGCCGCGAAAAACTGTTTTTT. Supplemented by reference TRBV5-1 and TRBJ1-4, the full variable domain reads KAGVTQTPRYLIKTRGQQVTLSCSPISGHRSVSWYQQTPGQGLQFLFEYFSETQRNKGNFPGRFSGRQFSNSRSEMNVSTLELGDSALYLCASSSGQGREKLFFGSGTQLSVL.

The chain combines TRBV11-3 with TRBJ2-7; D not certain. The CDR3 sequence is 13 residues long. From germline, CDR1 is SGHNT and CDR2 YENEEA. Trimming took 0 bases from V and 5 from J, leaving 8 bases between them. The CDR3 DNA sequence: TGTGCCAGCAGCTTAGAGCCCCGGGACGAGCAGTACTTC. Protein product: CASSLEPRDEQYF.

CDR3 protein: CASSLRDRGRDTQYF. CDR3 in DNA: TGTGCCAGTAGTCTCCGGGACAGGGGGAGAGATACGCAGTATTTT. The V gene is TRBV19, the J gene TRBJ2-3, with TRBD1 matching 11 bases. Per germline, CDR1 LNHDA and CDR2 SQIVND (reference sequence). Losses at the gene ends were 5 bases for V and 5 bases for J; bases not matched to a gene: 6. The CDR3 loop spans 15 amino acids.

As DNA, the CDR3 is TGTGCCAGCAGCTTAGTAGGTCGGGATGGAGAGCAGTTCTTC. Encoded protein: CASSLVGRDGEQFF. V usage is TRBV7-2 and J usage is TRBJ2-1; possibly TRBD2 for D (5 bases). V was clipped by 1 base and J by 10 bases, with 14 bases between them. This CDR3 comprises 14 residues. CDR1 and CDR2 from the germline V gene are SGHTA and FQGNSA.

This clone was seen only once. This sequence joins TRBV11-3 and TRBJ1-5, with 7 bases matching TRBD1. Germline CDR1 reads SGHNT; CDR2 reads YENEEA. This CDR3 spans 14 amino acids. V dropped 3 bases and J dropped 5; count of bases not matched to a gene: 4. The CDR3 loop is CASSFKQGYQPQHF. The CDR3 coding sequence is TGTGCCAGCAGCTTCAAACAGGGGTATCAGCCCCAGCATTTT.

The genes are TRBV11-2 and TRBJ1-2, with D maybe TRBD1 (6 bases). Trimming removed 0 bases from V and 7 bases from J, with 9 bases in between. The CDR3 loop spans 13 amino acids. Germline CDR1 and CDR2: SGHAT and FQNNGV. The CDR3, as DNA: TGTGCCAGCAGCTTAGAAGGGACAATTGGCTACACCTTC. The encoded protein is CASSLEGTIGYTF.

This clone was picked up one time. J is TRBJ2-7 and V is TRBV10-2; the D gene is possibly TRBD1 (5 bases). V was trimmed by 4 bases and J by 6 bases, leaving 16 bases between them. The CDR3 runs 14 residues. Germline assignment: CDR1 WSHSY and CDR2 SAAADI. CDR3 DNA: TGCGCCAGCAGTGTTATTGGGGCATCCCGCGAGCAGTACTTC. Translating gives CASSVIGASREQYF.

Concerning this clone: The junction departs from germline at one end; a sequencing error may be responsible. The rearrangement uses TRBV5-1 and TRBJ2-7; no definite D call. CDR3 length equals 14 residues. Germline values: CDR1 SGHRS, CDR2 YFSETQ. Here the CDR3 reads CASSLEAQYYGQYF. The CDR3 DNA follows: TGCGCCAGCAGCTTGGAGGCTCAATACTACGGGCAGTACTTC.

The sample holds one count of this clone. The V and J genes are TRBV7-3 and TRBJ2-2; possibly TRBD2 for D (7 bases). The length of the CDR3 is 16 residues. The germline CDR1 and CDR2 sequences are SGHTA and FQGTGA. Trimming took off 1 base at V and 6 bases at J, with 15 bases between the two ends. The CDR3: CASSLSPGGLAGELFF. The CDR3 DNA reads TGTGCCAGCAGCTTAAGCCCGGGGGGCCTGGCCGGGGAGCTGTTTTTT.

This clone was detected a few times. The rearrangement uses TRBV7-3 and TRBJ2-2; tentative D call: TRBD1 (6 bases). Germline V gives CDR1 SGHTA, CDR2 FQGTGA. The V end lost 2 bases, the J end lost 0 bases, and 10 bases lay between the germline ends. This CDR3 comprises 16 residues. The DNA for the CDR3 is TGTGCCAGCAGCTTACAGGGGTCCGCGAACACCGGGGAGCTGTTTTTT. Translating gives CASSLQGSANTGELFF.

V is TRBV7-9 and J is TRBJ2-7, with D maybe TRBD1 (6 bases). The CDR3 consists of 16 residues. Germline CDR1 and CDR2: SEHNR and FQNEAQ (reference sequence). Trimming took off 5 bases at V and 1 base at J, with 18 bases between the two ends. CDR3 sequence (DNA): TGTGCCAGCAGCATACGCCGACAGGCCAGGTCCTACGAGCAGTACTTC. Encoded protein: CASSIRRQARSYEQYF.

The chain uses TRBV28 and TRBJ2-5; 7 bases map to TRBD1. Per germline, CDR1 MDHEN and CDR2 SYDVKM. J was trimmed by 5 bases and V by 2 bases; bases with no gene match: 11. CDR3 length: 16 amino acids. Here the CDR3 reads CASSLKGGEGTETQYF. CDR3 bases: TGTGCCAGCAGTTTAAAAGGGGGCGAAGGTACCGAGACCCAGTACTTC. The full variable domain, with the rest looked up from reference TRBV28 and TRBJ2-5, is DVKVTQSSRYLVKRTGEKVFLECVQDMDHENMFWYRQDPGLGLRLIYFSYDVKMKEKGDIPEGYSVSREKKERFSLILESASTNQTSMYLCASSLKGGEGTETQYFGPGTRLLVL.

The rearrangement links TRBV6-6 to TRBJ2-7; D gene uncertain. The CDR3 consists of 11 residues. Germline lookup yields CDR1 MNHNY and CDR2 SVGAGI (reference sequence). V gave up 7 bases and J gave up 4 bases, with 8 bases separating them. The CDR3 nucleotides are TGTGCCAGCACCATGCGGTACGAGCAGTACTTC. As protein: CASTMRYEQYF.

The chain recombines TRBV28 with TRBJ2-7; perhaps TRBD2 as D (5 bases). The CDR3 has 14 residues. V was cut by 11 bases and J by 3 bases, with 20 bases left in between. Germline V gene sequence: CDR1 MDHEN, CDR2 SYDVKM. CDR3 loop: CAVRSTSGLYEQYF. The CDR3 DNA follows: TGTGCCGTGAGAAGTACCAGCGGTCTCTACGAGCAGTACTTC. The full variable domain, in which reference TRBV28 and TRBJ2-7 provide the parts outside the CDR3, is DVKVTQSSRYLVKRTGEKVFLECVQDMDHENMFWYRQDPGLGLRLIYFSYDVKMKEKGDIPEGYSVSREKKERFSLILESASTNQTSMYLCAVRSTSGLYEQYFGPGTRLTVT.

J is TRBJ2-1 and V is TRBV27; maybe TRBD1 (7 bases). The V and J ends lost 6 bases and 5 bases respectively, with 14 bases between them. This CDR3 comprises 14 residues. Per germline, CDR1 MNHEY and CDR2 SMNVEV (reference sequence). The CDR3: CASSRQGGNNEQFF. CDR3 bases: TGTGCCAGCAGCAGACAGGGAGGCAACAATGAGCAGTTCTTC.

The chain combines TRBV5-1 with TRBJ2-1; 11 nucleotides line up with TRBD2. This CDR3 has 16 residues. The J segment lost 10 bases and the V segment lost 4 bases, leaving 13 bases of the junction unmatched. CDR1 is SGHRS, CDR2 YFSETQ, per germline. CDR3 nucleotides: TGCGCCAGCAGCGCGGGGACTAGCGGTCGCGTGAGAGAGCAGTTCTTC. As protein: CASSAGTSGRVREQFF.

This clone appeared once. The J gene is TRBJ2-5, the V gene TRBV9, with a tentative D call TRBD2 (5 bases). V was trimmed by 7 bases and J by 7 bases, leaving 14 bases between them. The CDR3 is 12 residues long. From germline, CDR1 is SGDLS and CDR2 YYNGEE. CDR3 region: CASGVREGTQYF. The CDR3 DNA reads TGTGCCAGCGGAGTCCGGGAAGGGACCCAGTACTTC. Looking up the rest from reference TRBV9 and TRBJ2-5 gives the full variable domain: DSGVTQTPKHLITATGQRVTLRCSPRSGDLSVYWYQQSLDQGLQFLIQYYNGEERAKGNILERFSAQQFPDLHSELNLSSLELGDSALYFCASGVREGTQYFGPGTRLLVL.

J is TRBJ2-5 and V is TRBV28; 8 nucleotides agree with TRBD2. This CDR3 comprises 18 residues. The V gene end was trimmed by 1 base and the J gene end by 2 bases; junction bases not matched to a gene: 12. CDR1 and CDR2 (germline): MDHEN, SYDVKM. Here the CDR3 reads CASSLLTSDHPQQETQYF. The CDR3 nucleotides read TGTGCCAGCAGTTTATTGACTAGCGACCACCCACAACAAGAGACCCAGTACTTC.

The chain couples TRBV2 to TRBJ2-6; TRBD1 or TRBD2 may be the D gene (7 bases each). The CDR3 is made up of 15 amino acids. The V end lost 7 bases, the J end lost 2 bases, and 12 bases lay between the germline ends. Germline lookup yields CDR1 SNHLY and CDR2 FYNNEI. As DNA, the CDR3 is TGTGCCAGCACCAGGGGGGGAGCTGGGGCCAACGTCCTGACTTTC. This translates into CASTRGGAGANVLTF.